This paragraph reports one TCR beta chain. Its antigen is currently unknown. This sample stems from a study of blood T cells in healthy people across ages. Points from the study as a whole: Naive T cell percentage by flow cytometry tracked strongly with beta diversity. It was the long-lived donors that had more naive CD4+ cells and higher diversity than aged donors.

A sample-barcoded 5' primer and a J-beta primer mix were used in a second PCR of roughly 7 to 11 cycles. Through a template-switch adaptor with 12 random nucleotides, each cDNA molecule received a tag. TCRdb reprocessed the 5' RACE reads via MiXCR and lists one record per CDR3 protein. The repertoire holds 1 million or so distinct CDR3 sequences, with about 25% as singletons. The sample was also linked to a second study, of T cells of mothers and their children.

Sequencing was carried out using blood. The sequence was collected from a girl aged 2 to 9 in good health.

The CDR3 protein is CATSREQGAGEQFF. In DNA form, the CDR3 reads TGTGCCACCAGCAGAGAACAGGGGGCAGGTGAGCAGTTCTTC. The chain couples TRBV15 to TRBJ2-1; 9 bases line up with TRBD1. This CDR3 is 14 amino acids long. The V and J ends lost 0 bases and 9 bases, in that order; junction bases with no gene match: 3. CDR1 is LNHNV, CDR2 YYDKDF, per germline (reference sequence).